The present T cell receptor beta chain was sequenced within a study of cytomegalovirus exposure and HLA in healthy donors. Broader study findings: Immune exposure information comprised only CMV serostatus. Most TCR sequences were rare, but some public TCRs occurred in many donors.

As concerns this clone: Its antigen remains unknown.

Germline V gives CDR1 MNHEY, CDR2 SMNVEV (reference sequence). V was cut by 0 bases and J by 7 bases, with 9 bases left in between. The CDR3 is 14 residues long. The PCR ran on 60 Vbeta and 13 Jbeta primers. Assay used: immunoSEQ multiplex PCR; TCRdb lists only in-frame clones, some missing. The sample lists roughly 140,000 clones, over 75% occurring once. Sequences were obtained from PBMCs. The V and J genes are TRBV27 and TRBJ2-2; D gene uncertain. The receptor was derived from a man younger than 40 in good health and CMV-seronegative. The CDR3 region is CASSLSLLSGELFF. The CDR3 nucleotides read TGTGCCAGCAGTTTATCCCTTTTGAGCGGGGAGCTGTTTTTT.